This T cell receptor beta chain was observed in a study of cytotoxic CD8 clonotypes in ibrutinib-treated CLL. Profiled with immunoSEQ multiplex PCR; TCRdb holds only in-frame clones, not every one. The profile shows some 150,000 clones, approximately 80% of them singletons. The receptor was derived from a human donor with chronic lymphocytic leukemia. Sequenced material: PBMCs, taken after 12 months of ibrutinib treatment.

CDR3 protein: CASSQTSGYNEQFF. The CDR3 DNA is TGTGCCAGCAGCCAGACTAGCGGATACAATGAGCAGTTCTTC. V usage is TRBV7-3 and J usage is TRBJ2-1; 9 positions agree with TRBD2. The CDR3 covers 14 residues. Germline CDR1 SGHTA, CDR2 FQGTGA. V lost 5 bases and J lost 4; bases outside the gene matches: 3.